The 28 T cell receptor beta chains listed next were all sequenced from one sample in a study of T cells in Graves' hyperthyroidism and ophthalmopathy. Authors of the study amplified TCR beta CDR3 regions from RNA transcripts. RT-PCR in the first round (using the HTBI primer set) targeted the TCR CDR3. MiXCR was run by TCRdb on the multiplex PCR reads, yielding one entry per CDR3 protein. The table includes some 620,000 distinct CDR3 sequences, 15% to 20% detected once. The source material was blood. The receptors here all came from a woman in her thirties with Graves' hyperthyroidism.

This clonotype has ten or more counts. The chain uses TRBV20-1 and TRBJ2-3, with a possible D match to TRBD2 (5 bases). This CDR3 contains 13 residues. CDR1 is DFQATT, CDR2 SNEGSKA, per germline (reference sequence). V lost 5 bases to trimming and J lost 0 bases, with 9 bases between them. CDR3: CSASGLSTDTQYF. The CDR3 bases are TGCAGTGCTTCCGGACTGAGCACAGATACGCAGTATTTT.

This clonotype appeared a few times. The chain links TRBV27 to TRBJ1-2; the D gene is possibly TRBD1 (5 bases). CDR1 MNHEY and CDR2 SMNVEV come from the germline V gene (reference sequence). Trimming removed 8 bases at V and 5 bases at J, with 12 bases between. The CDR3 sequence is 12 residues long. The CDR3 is CASAGTAYGYTF. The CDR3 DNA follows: TGTGCCAGCGCTGGGACGGCTTATGGCTACACCTTC.

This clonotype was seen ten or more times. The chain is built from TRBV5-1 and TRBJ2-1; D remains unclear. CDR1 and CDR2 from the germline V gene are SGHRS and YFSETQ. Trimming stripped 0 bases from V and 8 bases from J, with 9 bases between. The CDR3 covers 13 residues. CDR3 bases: TGCGCCAGCAGCTTGGCCGGAGAAGATGAGCAGTTCTTC. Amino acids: CASSLAGEDEQFF.

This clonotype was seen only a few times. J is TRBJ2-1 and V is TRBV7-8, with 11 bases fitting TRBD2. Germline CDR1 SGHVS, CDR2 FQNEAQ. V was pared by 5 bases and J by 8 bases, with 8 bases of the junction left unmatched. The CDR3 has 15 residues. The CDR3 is CASSPPSGRRDEQFF. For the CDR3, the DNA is TGTGCCAGCAGCCCCCCTAGCGGGAGGCGGGATGAGCAGTTCTTC. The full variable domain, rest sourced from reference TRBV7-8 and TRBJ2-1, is GAGVSQSPRYKVAKRGQDVALRCDPISGHVSLFWYQQALGQGPEFLTYFQNEAQLDKSGLPSDRFFAERPEGSVSTLKIQRTQQEDSAVYLCASSPPSGRRDEQFFGPGTRLTVL.

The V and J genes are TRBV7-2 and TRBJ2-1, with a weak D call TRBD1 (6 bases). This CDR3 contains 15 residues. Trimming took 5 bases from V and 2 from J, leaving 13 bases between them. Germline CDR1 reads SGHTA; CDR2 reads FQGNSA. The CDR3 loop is CASSINGGTYNEQFF. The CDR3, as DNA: TGTGCCAGCAGCATAAATGGGGGCACCTACAATGAGCAGTTCTTC.

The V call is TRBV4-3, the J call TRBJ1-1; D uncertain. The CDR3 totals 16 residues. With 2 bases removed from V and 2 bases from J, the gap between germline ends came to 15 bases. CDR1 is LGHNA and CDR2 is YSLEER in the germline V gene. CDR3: CASSQLYGLGNTEAFF. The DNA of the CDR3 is TGCGCCAGCAGCCAATTGTACGGCCTGGGTAACACTGAAGCTTTCTTT.

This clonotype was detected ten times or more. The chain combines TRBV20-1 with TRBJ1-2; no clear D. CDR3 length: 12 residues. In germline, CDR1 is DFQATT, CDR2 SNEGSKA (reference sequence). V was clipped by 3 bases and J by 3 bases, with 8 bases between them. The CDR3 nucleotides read TGCAGTGCTAGGAATGATCACTATGGCTACACCTTC. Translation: CSARNDHYGYTF.

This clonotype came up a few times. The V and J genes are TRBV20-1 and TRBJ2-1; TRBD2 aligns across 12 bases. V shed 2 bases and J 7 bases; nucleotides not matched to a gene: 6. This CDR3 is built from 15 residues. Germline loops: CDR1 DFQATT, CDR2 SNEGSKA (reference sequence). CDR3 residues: CSARLAGGPQNEQFF. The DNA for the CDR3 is TGCAGTGCTAGACTAGCGGGAGGGCCACAGAATGAGCAGTTCTTC.

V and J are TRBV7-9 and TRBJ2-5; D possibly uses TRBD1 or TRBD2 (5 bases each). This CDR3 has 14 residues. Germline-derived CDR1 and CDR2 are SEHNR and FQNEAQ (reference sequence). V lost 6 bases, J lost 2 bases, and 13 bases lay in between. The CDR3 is CASRSGPPQETQYF. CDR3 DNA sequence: TGTGCCAGCAGGTCGGGACCCCCGCAAGAGACCCAGTACTTC. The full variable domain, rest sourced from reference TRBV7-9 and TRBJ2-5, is DTGVSQNPRHKITKRGQNVTFRCDPISEHNRLYWYRQTLGQGPEFLTYFQNEAQLEKSRLLSDRFSAERPKGSFSTLEIQRTEQGDSAMYLCASRSGPPQETQYFGPGTRLLVL.

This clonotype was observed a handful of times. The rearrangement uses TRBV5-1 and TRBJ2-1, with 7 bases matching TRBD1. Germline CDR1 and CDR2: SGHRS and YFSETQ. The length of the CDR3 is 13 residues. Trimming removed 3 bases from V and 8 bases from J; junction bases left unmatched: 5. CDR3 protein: CASSWEGGDEQFF. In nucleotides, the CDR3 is TGCGCCAGCAGCTGGGAAGGGGGCGATGAGCAGTTCTTC.

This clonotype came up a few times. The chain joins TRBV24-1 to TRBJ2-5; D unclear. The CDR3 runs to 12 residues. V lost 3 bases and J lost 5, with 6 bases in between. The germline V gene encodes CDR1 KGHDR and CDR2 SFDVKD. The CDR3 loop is CATSDVPETQYF. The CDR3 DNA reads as TGTGCCACCAGTGATGTTCCGGAGACCCAGTACTTC.

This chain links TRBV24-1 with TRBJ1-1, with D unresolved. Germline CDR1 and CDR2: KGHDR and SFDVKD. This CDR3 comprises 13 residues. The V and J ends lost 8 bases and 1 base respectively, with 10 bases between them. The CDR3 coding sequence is TGTGCCACCACCGGGCAGACGAACACTGAAGCTTTCTTT. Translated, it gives CATTGQTNTEAFF.

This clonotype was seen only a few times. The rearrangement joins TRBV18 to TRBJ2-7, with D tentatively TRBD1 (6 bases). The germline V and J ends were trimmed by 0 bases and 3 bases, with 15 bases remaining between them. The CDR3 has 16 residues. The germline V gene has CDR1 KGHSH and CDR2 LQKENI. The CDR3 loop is CASSPPPGVVFYEQYF. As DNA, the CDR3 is TGTGCCAGCTCACCACCGCCAGGGGTTGTCTTCTACGAGCAGTACTTC.

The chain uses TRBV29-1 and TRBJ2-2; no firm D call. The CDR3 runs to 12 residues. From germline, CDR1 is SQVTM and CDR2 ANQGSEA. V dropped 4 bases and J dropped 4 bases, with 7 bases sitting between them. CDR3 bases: TGCAGCGTTGGGTCCCGCACCGGGGAGCTGTTTTTT. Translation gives CSVGSRTGELFF.

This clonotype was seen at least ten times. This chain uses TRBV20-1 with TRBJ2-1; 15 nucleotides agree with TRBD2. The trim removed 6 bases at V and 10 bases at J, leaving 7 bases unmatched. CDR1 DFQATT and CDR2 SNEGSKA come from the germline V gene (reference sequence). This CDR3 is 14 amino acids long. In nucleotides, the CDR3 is TGCAGTGCAGTACCGGGACTAGCGGGAGGAGAGCAGTTCTTC. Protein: CSAVPGLAGGEQFF.

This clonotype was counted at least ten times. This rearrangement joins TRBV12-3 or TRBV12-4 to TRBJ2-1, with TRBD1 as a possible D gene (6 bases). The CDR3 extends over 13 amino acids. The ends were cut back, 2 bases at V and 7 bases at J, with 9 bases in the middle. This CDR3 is CASSLYRENEQFF. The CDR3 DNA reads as TGTGCCAGCAGTTTATACAGGGAAAATGAGCAGTTCTTC.

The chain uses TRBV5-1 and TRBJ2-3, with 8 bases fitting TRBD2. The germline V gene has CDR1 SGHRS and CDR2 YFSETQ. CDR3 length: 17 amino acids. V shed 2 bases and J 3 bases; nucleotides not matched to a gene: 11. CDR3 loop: CASSLGAGVPGTDTQYF. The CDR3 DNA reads TGCGCCAGCAGCTTAGGAGCGGGAGTGCCTGGGACAGATACGCAGTATTTT.

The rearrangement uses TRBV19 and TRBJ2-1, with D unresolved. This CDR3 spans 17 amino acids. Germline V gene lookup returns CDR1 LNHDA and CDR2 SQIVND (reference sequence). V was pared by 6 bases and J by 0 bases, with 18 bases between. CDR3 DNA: TGTGCCAGTAGCCCCGTTAGGGTTGCCGGCTCCTACAATGAGCAGTTCTTC. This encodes CASSPVRVAGSYNEQFF.

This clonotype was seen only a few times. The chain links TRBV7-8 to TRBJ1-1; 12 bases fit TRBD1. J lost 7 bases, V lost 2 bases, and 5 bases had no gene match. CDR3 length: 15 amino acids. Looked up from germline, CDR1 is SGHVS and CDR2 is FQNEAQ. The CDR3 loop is CASSLRDRGLGEAFF. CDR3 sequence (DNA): TGTGCCAGCAGCTTACGGGACAGGGGGCTCGGTGAAGCTTTCTTT.

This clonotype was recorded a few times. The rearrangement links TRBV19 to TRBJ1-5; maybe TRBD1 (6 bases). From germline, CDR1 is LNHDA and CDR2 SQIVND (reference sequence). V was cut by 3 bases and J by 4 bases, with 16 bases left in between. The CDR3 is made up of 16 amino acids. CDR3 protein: CASSISTRGLNQPQHF. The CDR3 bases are TGTGCCAGTAGTATTTCAACCCGGGGGCTGAATCAGCCCCAGCATTTT.

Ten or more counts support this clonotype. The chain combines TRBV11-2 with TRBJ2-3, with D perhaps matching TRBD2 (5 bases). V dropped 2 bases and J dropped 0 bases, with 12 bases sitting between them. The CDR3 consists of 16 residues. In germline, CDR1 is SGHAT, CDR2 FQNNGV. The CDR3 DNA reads TGTGCCAGCAGCTTATATTATCGAGGGAGCACAGATACGCAGTATTTT. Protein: CASSLYYRGSTDTQYF.

CDR3 sequence: CASSSLGAWGEQFF. CDR3 coding DNA: TGTGCCAGCAGTTCTCTGGGGGCTTGGGGTGAGCAGTTCTTC. V is TRBV12-3 or TRBV12-4 and J is TRBJ2-1, with D possibly being TRBD1 (6 bases). Trimming shortened V by 4 bases and J by 9 bases, and 16 bases separated the two germline ends. The CDR3 totals 14 residues.

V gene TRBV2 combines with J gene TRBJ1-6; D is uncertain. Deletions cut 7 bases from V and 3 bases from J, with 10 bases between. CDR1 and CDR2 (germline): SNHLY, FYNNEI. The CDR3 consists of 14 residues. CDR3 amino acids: CASIGNGYNSPLHF. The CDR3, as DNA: TGTGCCAGCATAGGCAATGGCTATAATTCACCCCTCCACTTT. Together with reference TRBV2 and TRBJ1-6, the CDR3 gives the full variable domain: EPEVTQTPSHQVTQMGQEVILRCVPISNHLYFYWYRQILGQKVEFLVSFYNNEISEKSEIFDDQFSVERPDGSNFTLKIRSTKLEDSAMYFCASIGNGYNSPLHFGNGTRLTVT.

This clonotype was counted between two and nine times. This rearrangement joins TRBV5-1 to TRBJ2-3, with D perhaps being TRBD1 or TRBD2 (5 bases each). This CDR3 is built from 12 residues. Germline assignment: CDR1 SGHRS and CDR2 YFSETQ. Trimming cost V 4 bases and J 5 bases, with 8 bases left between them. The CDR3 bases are TGCGCCAGCAGCGGGACCGGAGATACGCAGTATTTT. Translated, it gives CASSGTGDTQYF.

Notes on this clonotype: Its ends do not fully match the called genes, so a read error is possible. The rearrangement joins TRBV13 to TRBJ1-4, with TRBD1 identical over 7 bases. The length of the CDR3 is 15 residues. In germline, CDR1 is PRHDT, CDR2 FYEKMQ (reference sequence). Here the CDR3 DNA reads TGTGTCAGCAGCTCGACAGGGAGACTGGATGAAAAACTGTTTTTT. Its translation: CVSSSTGRLDEKLFF.

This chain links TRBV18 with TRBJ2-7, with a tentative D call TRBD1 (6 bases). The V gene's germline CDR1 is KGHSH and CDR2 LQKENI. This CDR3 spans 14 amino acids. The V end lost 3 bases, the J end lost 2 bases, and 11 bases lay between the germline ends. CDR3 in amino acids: CASSPQTGPYEQYF. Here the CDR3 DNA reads TGTGCCAGCTCACCTCAGACAGGTCCCTACGAGCAGTACTTC.

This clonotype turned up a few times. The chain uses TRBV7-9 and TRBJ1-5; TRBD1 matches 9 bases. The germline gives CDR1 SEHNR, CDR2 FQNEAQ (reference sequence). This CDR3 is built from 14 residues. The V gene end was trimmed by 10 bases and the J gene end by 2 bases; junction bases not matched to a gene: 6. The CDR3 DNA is TGTGCCATTGCACAGGGGGCGCGCAATCAGCCCCAGCATTTT. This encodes CAIAQGARNQPQHF.

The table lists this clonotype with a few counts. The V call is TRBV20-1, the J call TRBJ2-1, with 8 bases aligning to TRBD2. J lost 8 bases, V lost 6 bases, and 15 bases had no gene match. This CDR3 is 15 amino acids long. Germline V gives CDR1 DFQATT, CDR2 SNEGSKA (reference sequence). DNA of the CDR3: TGCAGTGCACCACCTAGCGGGTCCCCCCATGATGAGCAGTTCTTC. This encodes CSAPPSGSPHDEQFF.